This section outlines one TCR beta chain sequence together with its context. Authors' methods: How many nucleated cells were present was estimated from reference gene primer amplification. Generated by immunoSEQ multiplex PCR, the TCRdb table keeps only in-frame clones and is missing some. For V, J and clone size, that table is used; D and trimming come from the DNA. The table lists approximately 150,000 clones, 65% to 85% of them singletons. These data are taken from a study of blood T cell repertoires in COVID-19. Overall study context: The study drew acute and convalescent COVID-19 samples from the United States, Italy and Spain. In each case, the material was cDNA or gDNA derived from T cells, B-cell-depleted T cells, or PBMCs.

The CDR3 consists of 14 residues. Trimming cost V 1 base and J 6 bases, with 10 bases left between them. The germline V gene encodes CDR1 SNHLY and CDR2 FYNNEI. The sequence derives from a man aged 55 to 70 with active or convalescent COVID-19. Sequencing was carried out using peripheral blood. The chain is built from TRBV2 and TRBJ2-1, with D possibly being TRBD2 (6 bases). The CDR3 coding sequence is TGTGCCAGCAGTGAAGGGGGACTGGTCAATGAGCAGTTCTTC. It yields the protein CASSEGGLVNEQFF.